The 2 T cell receptor beta chains presented below share a single source sample, sequenced in a study of blood T cell repertoires in COVID-19. The data were produced by immunoSEQ multiplex PCR, yet TCRdb's version contains in-frame clones alone and is incomplete. This repertoire shows under 35,000 clones, 80% to 90% found once; its top ten account for 13% to 15%. Sequenced input: peripheral blood. All receptors derive from a man aged 60 to 75 with active COVID-19.

The count of this clone is one. The V and J genes are TRBV23-1 and TRBJ1-5; 8 nucleotides align to TRBD1. TRBV23-1 is sorted into the ORF group, with uncertain function. The CDR3 has 15 amino acids. The junction had 5 bases not matched to a gene; V was cut back by 0 bases and J by 7 bases. In DNA form, the CDR3 reads TGCGCCAGCAGTCAATCTGGACAGGGAAGGCAGCCCCAGCATTTT. Its protein is CASSQSGQGRQPQHF.

The chain has TRBV5-1 and TRBJ1-3, with D maybe TRBD1 (5 bases). The CDR3 spans 17 residues. V lost 4 bases, J lost 0 bases, and 17 bases lay in between. The germline CDR1 and CDR2 sequences are SGHRS and YFSETQ. The chain's CDR3 is CASSRGGAGDSGNTIYF. The DNA of the CDR3 is TGCGCCAGCAGCCGGGGGGGTGCGGGCGACTCTGGAAACACCATATATTTT.